Below, one T cell receptor (beta chain) is given with its context. The record originates from a study of T-cell reconstitution after alpha-beta-depleted transplantation in children. Molecular barcoding with unique molecular identifiers was used for the TCRbeta library. Each CDR3 protein is one row after TCRdb ran MiXCR on the PCR reads. Of around 680,000 distinct CDR3 sequences listed, 16% are singletons. The clonotype originates from a human donor who donated a stem cell graft to a child with acute myeloid leukemia. This specimen consisted of PBMCs from the stem cell graft donor, obtained from the stem cell graft.

The CDR3 loop is CASSQIMGGKDTEAFF. The CDR3 DNA is TGCGCCAGCAGCCAGATAATGGGAGGGAAGGACACTGAAGCTTTCTTT. The V gene is TRBV4-3, the J gene TRBJ1-1; D remains unclear. The CDR3 consists of 16 residues. Trimming removed 3 bases at V and 3 bases at J, with 17 bases between. CDR1 and CDR2 from the germline V gene are LGHNA and YSLEER.